The 13 T cell receptor beta chains below all came from one sample that was sequenced in a study of chemoradiotherapy in HPV16-positive cancers. Some clones are missing from TCRdb's copy, which holds only in-frame ones; the method was immunoSEQ multiplex PCR. The repertoire holds about 11,000 clones, with around 80% as singletons. Collection took place from a patient who underwent chemoradiotherapy. These receptors came from a human donor with HPV-associated anogenital cancer.

The chain recombines TRBV11-2 with TRBJ2-3; D possibly corresponds to TRBD2 (5 bases). There are 16 residues in the CDR3. The V end was cut by 5 bases, the J end by 0 bases, with 15 bases between. Germline-derived CDR1 and CDR2 are SGHAT and FQNNGV. CDR3 protein: CASSPHSEASTDTQYF. The CDR3 bases are TGTGCCAGCAGCCCACACTCGGAGGCCAGCACAGATACGCAGTATTTT. The whole variable domain, filled in from reference TRBV11-2 and TRBJ2-3, reads EAGVAQSPRYKIIEKRQSVAFWCNPISGHATLYWYQQILGQGPKLLIQFQNNGVVDDSQLPKDRFSAERLKGVDSTLKIQPAKLEDSAVYLCASSPHSEASTDTQYFGPGTRLTVL.

The chain joins TRBV7-9 to TRBJ2-1; D uncertain. CDR1 is SEHNR and CDR2 is FQNEAQ in the germline V gene (reference sequence). The CDR3 sequence is 12 residues long. Trimming shortened V by 5 bases and J by 7 bases, and 9 bases separated the two germline ends. The chain's CDR3 is CASSPLGNEQFF. CDR3 sequence (DNA): TGTGCCAGCAGCCCCCTTGGGAATGAGCAGTTCTTC.

This rearrangement joins TRBV28 to TRBJ2-7; either TRBD1 or TRBD2 may supply D (6 bases each). The CDR3 extends over 15 amino acids. V lost 6 bases and J lost 4, with 19 bases in between. Germline values: CDR1 MDHEN, CDR2 SYDVKM. The CDR3 protein is CASSYLRGGGYEQYF. CDR3 coding DNA: TGTGCCAGCAGCTACCTCCGTGGAGGGGGGTACGAGCAGTACTTC. Together with reference TRBV28 and TRBJ2-7, the CDR3 gives the full variable domain: DVKVTQSSRYLVKRTGEKVFLECVQDMDHENMFWYRQDPGLGLRLIYFSYDVKMKEKGDIPEGYSVSREKKERFSLILESASTNQTSMYLCASSYLRGGGYEQYFGPGTRLTVT.

The chain uses TRBV18 and TRBJ2-7, with TRBD2 as a possible D gene (5 bases). The CDR3 has 12 amino acids. Germline V gene data show CDR1 as KGHSH and CDR2 as LQKENI. Between the trimmed V and J ends, which lost 3 bases and 7 bases, there was a span of 10 bases. The CDR3 loop reads CASSPKSGEQYF. The CDR3 DNA is TGTGCCAGCTCACCCAAATCGGGGGAGCAGTACTTC.

This sequence joins TRBV5-1 and TRBJ1-4; 8 nucleotides align to TRBD1. The CDR3 loop spans 15 amino acids. From germline, CDR1 is SGHRS and CDR2 YFSETQ. Unmatched junction bases numbered 6, after V lost 4 bases and J lost 4 bases. The CDR3 region is CASSPQGAINEKLFF. CDR3 nucleotide sequence: TGCGCCAGCAGCCCCCAGGGGGCGATTAATGAAAAACTGTTTTTT.

In this sample, this clone turned up a few times. This chain links TRBV4-1 with TRBJ1-1; weak D call: TRBD1 (6 bases). In germline, CDR1 is MGHRA, CDR2 YSYEKL. The CDR3 covers 14 residues. The ends were cut back, 5 bases at V and 3 bases at J, with 13 bases in the middle. The DNA for the CDR3 is TGCGCCAGCAGCATAGGCAGGGGCCACACTGAAGCTTTCTTT. Its translation: CASSIGRGHTEAFF.

The chain has TRBV4-2 and TRBJ2-7; TRBD2 aligns across 7 bases. Germline V gene data show CDR1 as LGHNA and CDR2 as YNFKEQ. The CDR3 extends over 18 amino acids. Losses at the gene ends were 1 base for V and 5 bases for J; bases not matched to a gene: 17. The CDR3 coding sequence is TGTGCCAGCAGCCAAGTTGGCGTGCTACAGCGGGGCCGGCACGAGCAGTACTTC. It specifies CASSQVGVLQRGRHEQYF.

V gene TRBV14 combines with J gene TRBJ2-3; 9 positions agree with TRBD2. Per germline, CDR1 SGHDN and CDR2 FVKESK. The J segment lost 3 bases and the V segment lost 1 base, leaving 5 bases of the junction unmatched. The CDR3 runs to 16 residues. CDR3 sequence (DNA): TGTGCCAGCAGCCAAGGGGTAGCGGGGGAAACAGATACGCAGTATTTT. Amino acids: CASSQGVAGETDTQYF.

The chain recombines TRBV5-1 with TRBJ2-7; 8 positions match TRBD2. The CDR3 covers 13 residues. Germline V gene lookup returns CDR1 SGHRS and CDR2 YFSETQ. V dropped 4 bases and J dropped 6; count of bases not matched to a gene: 6. DNA of the CDR3: TGCGCCAGCAGCCCACTCGGGAGGGGCGAGCAGTACTTC. This sequence encodes CASSPLGRGEQYF.

This clone was seen once. The V gene is TRBV7-2, the J gene TRBJ2-6; maybe TRBD1 (6 bases). Trimming left V 3 bases short and J 2 bases short, with 11 bases between. This CDR3 is 16 amino acids long. Germline V gene sequence: CDR1 SGHTA, CDR2 FQGNSA. As DNA, the CDR3 is TGTGCCAGCAGCTTGGGGGCATCGGCTGGGGCCAACGTCCTGACTTTC. Translated: CASSLGASAGANVLTF.

This chain connects TRBV7-2 to TRBJ2-5; D ambiguous. CDR3 length: 13 residues. The germline V gene has CDR1 SGHTA and CDR2 FQGNSA. The germline V and J ends were trimmed by 5 bases and 4 bases, with 11 bases remaining between them. CDR3 protein: CASSTVRAETQYF. The CDR3 DNA sequence: TGTGCCAGCAGCACCGTTAGGGCAGAGACCCAGTACTTC.

The rearrangement uses TRBV2 and TRBJ2-3; D tentatively fits TRBD1 or TRBD2 (5 bases each). Germline V lookup: CDR1 SNHLY, CDR2 FYNNEI. The germline V and J ends were trimmed by 3 bases and 0 bases, with 10 bases remaining between them. This CDR3 contains 15 residues. The CDR3, as DNA: TGTGCCAGCAGTGAGGGGGTTACTAGCACAGATACGCAGTATTTT. As protein: CASSEGVTSTDTQYF. Full variable domain (outside the CDR3, taken from reference TRBV2 and TRBJ2-3): EPEVTQTPSHQVTQMGQEVILRCVPISNHLYFYWYRQILGQKVEFLVSFYNNEISEKSEIFDDQFSVERPDGSNFTLKIRSTKLEDSAMYFCASSEGVTSTDTQYFGPGTRLTVL.

The chain employs TRBV30 and TRBJ1-2; D gene uncertain. The ends were cut back, 0 bases at V and 0 bases at J, with 8 bases in the middle. The CDR3 has 14 residues. The germline CDR1 and CDR2 sequences are GTSNPN and SVGIG (reference sequence). The CDR3 DNA sequence: TGTGCCTGGAGTGTACTTGGTGCTAACTATGGCTACACCTTC. Its protein is CAWSVLGANYGYTF.